This T cell receptor beta chain originates from a study of blood T cell repertoires in COVID-19. About the research overall: PBMCs, B-cell-depleted T cells, or T cells provided the cDNA or gDNA that made up the material.

TCRdb keeps only in-frame clones here, not all; method: immunoSEQ multiplex PCR. The repertoire holds fewer than 350,000 clones, around 88% seen once, with about 2.2% in the top ten. Sequenced sample: peripheral blood. This TCR derives from a woman aged 25 to 39 who had recovered from COVID-19.

In DNA, the CDR3 is TGTGCCAGCAGGGGAATACAGGGTTCTTGGGGCTACACCTTC. Translating gives CASRGIQGSWGYTF. The rearrangement joins TRBV2 to TRBJ1-2; D might be TRBD1 (6 bases). This CDR3 has 14 amino acids. Germline CDR1 is SNHLY and CDR2 is FYNNEI. Trimming left V 6 bases short and J 8 bases short, with 19 bases between. The whole variable domain, remainder taken from reference TRBV2 and TRBJ1-2, is EPEVTQTPSHQVTQMGQEVILRCVPISNHLYFYWYRQILGQKVEFLVSFYNNEISEKSEIFDDQFSVERPDGSNFTLKIRSTKLEDSAMYFCASRGIQGSWGYTFGSGTRLTVV.